This T cell receptor (beta chain) emerged from a study of post-analysis software for immune sequencing data. Study information: The disease courses covered relapsing-remitting, secondary progressive and progressive-relapsing multiple sclerosis. The study's findings and limits: Patients carried five TRBV segments more frequently than controls did, and TRBV5-6, TRBV5-1 and TRBV20-1 were among them. Samples from a shared batch, those prepared together, strongly co-clustered by F measure. Diversity measured as normalized Chao1 was significantly lower in multiple sclerosis patients than in controls.

The authors incorporated unique molecular identifiers into the TCR beta cDNA libraries. Around 500,000 cDNA molecules came from about 1 to 10 million T cells. TCRdb re-called the PCR reads with MiXCR, one entry per CDR3 protein. The sample lists a few hundred thousand distinct CDR3 sequences; roughly 34% were seen once. Concerning this clonotype itself: Its antigen is not known.

There are 16 residues in the CDR3. Germline CDR1 SGHRS, CDR2 YFSETQ. Trimming cost V 0 bases and J 6 bases, with 18 bases left between them. The rearrangement uses TRBV5-1 and TRBJ1-2, with a possible D match to TRBD1 (5 bases). The sequence derives from a girl aged 2-17 years with multiple sclerosis. Sequenced input: blood. In nucleotides, the CDR3 is TGCGCCAGCAGCTTGGCAATCGGCAGGGAGCTTGATGGCTACACCTTC. Its protein is CASSLAIGRELDGYTF.